This is a list of T cell receptor beta chains from one sample in a study of T cells in localized non-small cell lung cancer. Measured with immunoSEQ multiplex PCR; TCRdb has only the in-frame clones, and not every one. This sample yields tens of thousands of clones, of which 80% are seen a single time; nearly 9.5% belongs to the top ten. Source: peripheral blood, taken before any cancer treatment. These receptors all come from an older female donor with stage I lung adenocarcinoma. Both conserved end residues are part of each CDR3.

v_gene,CDR3aa
TRBV28,CASSLYSSGTGRYEQYF
TRBV18,CASSPPGGARSTGELFF
TRBV6-4,CASSDSGSGGGNEQFF
TRBV7-2,CASSGGANRNEKLFF
TRBV7-9,CASSSPGTSGGKQYF
TRBV9,CASSVEPLMNTEAFF
TRBV7-9,CASSRPGGATPNEKLFF
TRBV15,CATSKARSLSSGNTIYF
TRBV29-1,CSVVASGGETQYF
TRBV4-1,CASSQDPFSGNEQFF
TRBV6-5,CASSVQGRDYEQYF
TRBV30,CAWSVPDLYNEQFF
TRBV5-1,CASSLDRSSTDTQYF